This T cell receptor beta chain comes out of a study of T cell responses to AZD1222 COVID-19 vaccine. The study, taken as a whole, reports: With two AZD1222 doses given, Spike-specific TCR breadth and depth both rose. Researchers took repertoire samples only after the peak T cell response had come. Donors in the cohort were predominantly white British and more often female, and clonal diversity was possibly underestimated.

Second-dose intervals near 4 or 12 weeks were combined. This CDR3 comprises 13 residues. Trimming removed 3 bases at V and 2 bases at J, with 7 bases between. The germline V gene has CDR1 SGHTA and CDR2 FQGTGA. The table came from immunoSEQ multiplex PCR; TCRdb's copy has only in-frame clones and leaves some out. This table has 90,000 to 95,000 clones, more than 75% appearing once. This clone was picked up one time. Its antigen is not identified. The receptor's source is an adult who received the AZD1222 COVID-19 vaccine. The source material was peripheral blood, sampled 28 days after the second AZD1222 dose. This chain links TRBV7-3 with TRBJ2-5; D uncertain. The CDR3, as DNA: TGTGCCAGCAGCTTCGGGCGGCAAGAGACCCAGTACTTC. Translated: CASSFGRQETQYF.